This T cell receptor beta chain was sequenced during a study of blood T cell repertoires in COVID-19. Study in general: Sample material is recorded as cDNA or gDNA derived from T cells, B-cell-depleted T cells, or PBMCs.

The germline V and J ends were trimmed by 5 bases and 7 bases, with 15 bases remaining between them. The germline gives CDR1 LNHDA, CDR2 SQIVND (reference sequence). This CDR3 spans 15 amino acids. The repertoire was sequenced with immunoSEQ multiplex PCR; TCRdb's copy has only in-frame clones and lacks some. The profile covers some 170,000 clones, with 81% appearing a single time and approximately 11% taken by the ten largest. This chain joins TRBV19 and TRBJ1-6, with D perhaps matching TRBD1 (5 bases). Sequencing used peripheral blood. This clonotype originated in a man aged 55 to 70 with active or convalescent COVID-19. The CDR3 bases are TGTGCCAGTAGTTCGCGGGGGGTACAAAATTCACCCCTCCACTTT. It codes for CASSSRGVQNSPLHF. Looking up the rest from reference TRBV19 and TRBJ1-6 gives the full variable domain: DGGITQSPKYLFRKEGQNVTLSCEQNLNHDAMYWYRQDPGQGLRLIYYSQIVNDFQKGDIAEGYSVSREKKESFPLTVTSAQKNPTAFYLCASSSRGVQNSPLHFGNGTRLTVT.